The sequence of this TCR beta chain was determined in a study of T cells after yellow fever vaccination. General study findings and limits: Few clonotypes appeared in both CD4 and CD8 compartments. Although the secondary response was weaker, it peaked faster, at day 5 versus 15.

TCRdb analysed the 5' RACE reads with MiXCR anew, one entry per CDR3 protein. Of nearly 350,000 distinct CDR3 sequences in the sample, about 8.3% were seen once. V was clipped by 6 bases and J by 3 bases, with 7 bases between them. Germline assignment: CDR1 MDHEN and CDR2 SYDVKM. CDR3 length: 12 residues. This clonotype came up many times. What it recognizes is unknown. The chain joins TRBV28 to TRBJ2-3; D remains ambiguous. The TCR comes from a man aged 18 to 35 who received the YFV17D yellow fever vaccine. Specimen: PBMCs, collected about 49 days after the first yellow fever vaccination. CDR3 residues: CASRSVTDTQYF. The CDR3 DNA reads TGTGCCAGCAGATCCGTGACAGATACGCAGTATTTT. Looking up the rest from reference TRBV28 and TRBJ2-3 gives the full variable domain: DVKVTQSSRYLVKRTGEKVFLECVQDMDHENMFWYRQDPGLGLRLIYFSYDVKMKEKGDIPEGYSVSREKKERFSLILESASTNQTSMYLCASRSVTDTQYFGPGTRLTVL.